This entry lists 15 T cell receptor beta chains sequenced from one sample in a study of OX40 agonist ivuxolimab in advanced cancers. Generated by immunoSEQ multiplex PCR, the TCRdb table keeps only in-frame clones and is missing some. The data contain tens of thousands of clones, 70% to 90% of them seen just once; the ten biggest clones take up around 3.2%. The sample was CD4+ or CD8+ T cells sorted from blood, taken in a trial of the OX40 agonist ivuxolimab. The receptors were sampled from an adult with an advanced solid tumor such as melanoma, head and neck, liver or kidney cancer.

Here the CDR3 reads CASSLQDFNQPQHF. The DNA for the CDR3 is TGCGCCAGCAGCTTGCAGGACTTTAATCAGCCCCAGCATTTT. The J gene is TRBJ1-5, the V gene TRBV5-1, with D uncertain. This CDR3 comprises 14 residues. Germline V CDR1 and CDR2: SGHRS, YFSETQ. V was trimmed by 1 base and J by 4 bases, leaving 9 bases between them.

V and J are TRBV19 and TRBJ1-1, with 7 bases fitting TRBD1. This CDR3 is 13 amino acids long. Germline V gene lookup returns CDR1 LNHDA and CDR2 SQIVND (reference sequence). The J segment lost 1 base and the V segment lost 7 bases, leaving 3 bases of the junction unmatched. In DNA form, the CDR3 reads TGTGCCAGTAAAGGGGGCGGGAACACTGAAGCTTTCTTT. It yields the protein CASKGGGNTEAFF.

The rearrangement uses TRBV5-5 and TRBJ1-5; D is unresolved. Looked up from germline, CDR1 is SGHKS and CDR2 is YYEKEE (reference sequence). The CDR3 length is 13 residues. Trimming removed 4 bases from V and 5 bases from J, with 10 bases in between. In DNA form, the CDR3 reads TGTGCCAGCAGCGGATTGGAAGATCAGCCCCAGCATTTT. Encoded protein: CASSGLEDQPQHF.

The chain joins TRBV7-9 to TRBJ2-1; TRBD2 matches at 14 bases. The CDR3 is 17 amino acids. Germline CDR1 is SEHNR and CDR2 is FQNEAQ (reference sequence). Trimming took 1 base from V and 5 from J; bases not matched to a gene: 4. The CDR3 sequence is CASSLEGLAGVHNEQFF. The CDR3 DNA is TGTGCCAGCAGCTTAGAGGGACTAGCGGGGGTCCACAATGAGCAGTTCTTC.

The chain couples TRBV28 to TRBJ1-5; D is undetermined. The germline V gene has CDR1 MDHEN and CDR2 SYDVKM. With 3 bases removed from V and 7 bases from J, the gap between germline ends came to 10 bases. This CDR3 spans 13 amino acids. CDR3 coding DNA: TGTGCCAGCAGTTTTCGAGGTTGGCAGCCCCAGCATTTT. As protein: CASSFRGWQPQHF.

This clone was counted once. The chain employs TRBV4-1 and TRBJ2-5; no definite D call. The CDR3 loop spans 13 amino acids. Germline CDR1 and CDR2: MGHRA and YSYEKL. V was trimmed by 3 bases and J by 3 bases, leaving 8 bases between them. Written as DNA, the CDR3 is TGCGCCAGCAGCCATAATCTAGAAGAGACCCAGTACTTC. This gives the protein CASSHNLEETQYF.

Concerning this clone itself: At one end the junction does not follow the germline gene, possibly because of a read error. This chain joins TRBV7-7 and TRBJ2-1; possibly TRBD1 or TRBD2 for D (5 bases each). Germline V gives CDR1 SSHAT, CDR2 FNYEAQ (reference sequence). The CDR3 consists of 16 residues. The CDR3, as DNA: TGTGCTAGCAGCTTAGGTCCGGGCTGGGGGAACAATGAGCAGTTCTTC. This translates into CASSLGPGWGNNEQFF.

V is TRBV19 and J is TRBJ1-3, with a tentative D call TRBD1 (5 bases). The CDR3 is 15 residues long. The V gene lost 0 bases and the J gene lost 3 bases, with 9 bases spanning the gap. The germline V gene encodes CDR1 LNHDA and CDR2 SQIVND (reference sequence). The CDR3 region is CASSIEGGDGNTIYF. DNA for the CDR3: TGTGCCAGTAGTATAGAGGGGGGGGATGGAAACACCATATATTTT.

The V gene is TRBV9, the J gene TRBJ1-1; maybe TRBD1 (5 bases). The CDR3 consists of 12 residues. V gave up 3 bases and J gave up 5 bases, with 8 bases separating them. CDR1 is SGDLS, CDR2 YYNGEE, per germline. In DNA, the CDR3 is TGTGCCAGCAGCGCTCGGGGGACTGAAGCTTTCTTT. This translates into CASSARGTEAFF.

The chain combines TRBV4-2 with TRBJ2-5, with D uncertain. The ends were cut back, 1 base at V and 5 bases at J, with 5 bases in the middle. The CDR3 consists of 12 residues. Per germline, CDR1 LGHNA and CDR2 YNFKEQ. CDR3 region: CASSQVEETQYF. CDR3 DNA: TGTGCCAGCAGCCAAGTGGAGGAGACCCAGTACTTC.

V usage is TRBV18 and J usage is TRBJ2-2; D not resolved. CDR3 length: 13 amino acids. Per the germline V gene, CDR1 is KGHSH and CDR2 is LQKENI. The V end lost 3 bases, the J end lost 4 bases, and 6 bases lay between the germline ends. CDR3 in amino acids: CASSPSSTGELFF. CDR3 nucleotide sequence: TGTGCCAGCTCACCGTCAAGCACCGGGGAGCTGTTTTTT.

The chain joins TRBV7-9 to TRBJ1-3; D is ambiguous. Trimming shortened V by 1 base and J by 4 bases, and 5 bases separated the two germline ends. This CDR3 is built from 13 residues. Germline CDR1 SEHNR, CDR2 FQNEAQ (reference sequence). The CDR3 loop reads CASSLGPGNTIYF. In DNA, the CDR3 is TGTGCCAGCAGCTTAGGGCCGGGAAACACCATATATTTT.

The V gene is TRBV2, the J gene TRBJ1-3; 7 bases match TRBD1. Germline CDR1 and CDR2: SNHLY and FYNNEI. The CDR3 runs to 15 residues. V was pared by 6 bases and J by 0 bases, with 5 bases of the junction left unmatched. The CDR3 DNA is TGTGCCAGCAGAAGGGACAGAAGCTCTGGAAACACCATATATTTT. This codes for CASRRDRSSGNTIYF.

This clone was seen a few times. V usage is TRBV7-2 and J usage is TRBJ1-3; D might be TRBD1 (5 bases). The CDR3 is 14 amino acids. V was shortened by 2 bases and J by 4 bases, with 9 bases between the two germline ends. Germline CDR1 and CDR2: SGHTA and FQGNSA. The CDR3 region has the DNA TGTGCCAGCAGCTTAAACCGGGACGGAAACACCATATATTTT. Protein product: CASSLNRDGNTIYF.

The chain couples TRBV19 to TRBJ1-1; D call uncertain. The length of the CDR3 is 14 residues. V gave up 7 bases and J gave up 5 bases, with 17 bases separating them. Germline V lookup: CDR1 LNHDA, CDR2 SQIVND (reference sequence). CDR3 in amino acids: CASTEGRVRTEAFF. DNA for the CDR3: TGTGCCAGTACTGAAGGCCGGGTTCGGACTGAAGCTTTCTTT.